The clone carrying this TCR beta chain was counted a few times. V was pared by 4 bases and J by 2 bases, with 9 bases of the junction left unmatched. The CDR3 consists of 15 residues. Germline loops: CDR1 SGHRS, CDR2 YFSETQ. The sample comes from a study of cytomegalovirus exposure and HLA in healthy donors. Study background: Among the approximately 400 genotyped donors, less than 85% were placed in the Caucasian-associated ancestry cluster.

While unrecorded immune exposures were likely, the donors were nominally healthy when sampled. The PCR ran on 60 Vbeta and 13 Jbeta primers. TCRdb keeps only in-frame clones here, not all; method: immunoSEQ multiplex PCR. Counted here are tens of thousands of clones, approximately 68% occurring once; the ten biggest clones make up about 22%. The sample was PBMCs. The source of this sequence is a woman in her forties or fifties in good health and CMV-seropositive. This chain joins TRBV5-1 and TRBJ2-7; the match to TRBD2 covers 7 bases. The CDR3 nucleotides read TGCGCCAGCAGCCCTGGTGCGGGGGAAACCTACGAGCAGTACTTC. Translated: CASSPGAGETYEQYF.